The T cell receptor (beta chain) under discussion was sequenced for a study of cytomegalovirus exposure and HLA in healthy donors. V lost 3 bases to trimming and J lost 2 bases; unmatched junction nucleotides: 16. This CDR3 spans 18 amino acids. The germline CDR1 and CDR2 sequences are MDHEN and SYDVKM. Use of 60 Vbeta and 13 Jbeta primers characterized the PCR. Method: immunoSEQ multiplex PCR; TCRdb's copy keeps in-frame clones and lacks some. Altogether 130,000 to 150,000 clones are present, approximately 80% being singletons, with the ten largest covering roughly 1.3%. Material: PBMCs. The rearrangement links TRBV28 to TRBJ2-7; 7 nucleotides line up with TRBD1. The source of this sequence is a male donor in good health and CMV-seropositive. The CDR3 reads CASSLGALVGTAPYEQYF. CDR3 sequence (DNA): TGTGCCAGCAGTTTGGGGGCCCTAGTTGGGACAGCACCCTACGAGCAGTACTTC.